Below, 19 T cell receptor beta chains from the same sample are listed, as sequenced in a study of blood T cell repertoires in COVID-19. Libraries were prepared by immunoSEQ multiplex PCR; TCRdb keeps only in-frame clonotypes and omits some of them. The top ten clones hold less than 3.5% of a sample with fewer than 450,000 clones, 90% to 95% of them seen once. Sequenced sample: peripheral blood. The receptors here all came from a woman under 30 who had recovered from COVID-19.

CDR3 bases: TGTGCCAGCAGCTTAGCGTGGGGGCCGAATGGCTACACCTTC. This codes for CASSLAWGPNGYTF. This chain uses TRBV7-2 with TRBJ1-2; D might be TRBD1 (6 bases). Per the germline V gene, CDR1 is SGHTA and CDR2 is FQGNSA. This CDR3 spans 14 amino acids. The V and J ends lost 0 bases and 6 bases respectively, with 11 bases between them.

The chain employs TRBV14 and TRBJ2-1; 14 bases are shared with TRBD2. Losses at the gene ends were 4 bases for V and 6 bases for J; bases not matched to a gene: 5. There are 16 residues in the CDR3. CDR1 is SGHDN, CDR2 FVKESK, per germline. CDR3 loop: CASSPRGLAGANEQFF. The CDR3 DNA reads TGTGCCAGCAGCCCGCGGGGACTAGCGGGAGCCAATGAGCAGTTCTTC.

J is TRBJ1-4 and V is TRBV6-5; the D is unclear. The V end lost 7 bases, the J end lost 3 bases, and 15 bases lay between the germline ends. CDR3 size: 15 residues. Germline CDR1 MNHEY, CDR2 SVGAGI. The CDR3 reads CASNRAPTANEKLFF. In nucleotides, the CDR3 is TGTGCCAGCAATCGAGCCCCCACGGCTAATGAAAAACTGTTTTTT.

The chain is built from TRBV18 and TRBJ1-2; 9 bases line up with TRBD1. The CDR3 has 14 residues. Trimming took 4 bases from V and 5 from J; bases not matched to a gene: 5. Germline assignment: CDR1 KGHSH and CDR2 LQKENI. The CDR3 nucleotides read TGTGCCAGCTCACTACAGGGGGCGCAGTATGGCTACACCTTC. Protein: CASSLQGAQYGYTF.

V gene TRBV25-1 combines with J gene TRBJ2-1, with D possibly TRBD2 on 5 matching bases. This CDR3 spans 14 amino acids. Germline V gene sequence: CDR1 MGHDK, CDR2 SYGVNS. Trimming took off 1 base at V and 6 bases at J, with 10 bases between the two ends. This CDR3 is CASSESILANEQFF. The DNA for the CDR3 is TGTGCCAGCAGTGAATCTATTCTAGCCAATGAGCAGTTCTTC.

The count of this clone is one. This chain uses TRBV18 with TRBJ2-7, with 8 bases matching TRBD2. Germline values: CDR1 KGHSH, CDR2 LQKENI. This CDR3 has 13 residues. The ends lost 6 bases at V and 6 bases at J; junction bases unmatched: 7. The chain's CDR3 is CASSRTSGSEQYV. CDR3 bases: TGTGCCAGCTCTCGAACTAGCGGTTCCGAGCAGTACGTC.

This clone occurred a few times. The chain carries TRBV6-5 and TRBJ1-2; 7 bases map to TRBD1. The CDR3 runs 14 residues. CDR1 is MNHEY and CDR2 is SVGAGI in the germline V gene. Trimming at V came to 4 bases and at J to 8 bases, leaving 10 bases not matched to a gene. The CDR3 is CASSSRTGDKGYTF. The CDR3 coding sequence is TGTGCCAGCAGTTCCCGGACAGGAGATAAGGGCTACACCTTC.

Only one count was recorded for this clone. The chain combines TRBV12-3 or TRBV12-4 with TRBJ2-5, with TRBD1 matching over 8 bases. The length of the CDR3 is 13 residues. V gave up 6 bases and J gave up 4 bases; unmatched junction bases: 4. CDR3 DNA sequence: TGTGCCAGCAGGCAGACAGGGGCAGAGACCCAGTACTTC. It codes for CASRQTGAETQYF.

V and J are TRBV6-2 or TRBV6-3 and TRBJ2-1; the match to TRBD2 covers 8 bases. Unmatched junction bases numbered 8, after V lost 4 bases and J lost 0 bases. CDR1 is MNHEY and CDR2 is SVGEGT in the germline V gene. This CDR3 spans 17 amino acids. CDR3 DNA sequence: TGTGCCAGCAGTTCCGGGAGGGCCGGGAGCTCCTACAATGAGCAGTTCTTC. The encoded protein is CASSSGRAGSSYNEQFF.

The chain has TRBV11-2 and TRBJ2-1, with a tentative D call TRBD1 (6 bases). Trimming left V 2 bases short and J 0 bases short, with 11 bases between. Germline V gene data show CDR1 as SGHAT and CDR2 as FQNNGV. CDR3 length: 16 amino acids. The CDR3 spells CASSLRTVRSYNEQFF. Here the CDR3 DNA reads TGTGCCAGCAGCTTACGGACAGTCCGCTCCTACAATGAGCAGTTCTTC.

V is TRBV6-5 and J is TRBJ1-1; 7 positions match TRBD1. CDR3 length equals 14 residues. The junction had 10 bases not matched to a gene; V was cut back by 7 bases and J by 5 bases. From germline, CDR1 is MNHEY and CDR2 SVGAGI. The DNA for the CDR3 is TGTGCCAGCAACAGAGAGGGGGCTGGAACTGAAGCTTTCTTT. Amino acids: CASNREGAGTEAFF.

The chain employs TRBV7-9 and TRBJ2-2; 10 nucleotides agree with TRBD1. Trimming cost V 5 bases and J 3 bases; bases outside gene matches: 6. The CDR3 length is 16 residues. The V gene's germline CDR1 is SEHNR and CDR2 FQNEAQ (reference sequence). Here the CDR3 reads CASSLRTGGDTGELFF. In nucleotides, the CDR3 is TGTGCCAGCAGCCTAAGGACAGGGGGAGACACCGGGGAGCTGTTTTTT.

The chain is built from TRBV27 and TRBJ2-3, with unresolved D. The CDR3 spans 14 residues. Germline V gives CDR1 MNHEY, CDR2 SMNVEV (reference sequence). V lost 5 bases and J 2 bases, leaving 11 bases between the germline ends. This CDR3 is CASSTYINTDTQYF. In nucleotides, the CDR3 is TGTGCCAGCAGTACATACATCAACACAGATACGCAGTATTTT.

The CDR3 region has the DNA TGTGCCAGCAGCCAACAGGGGGCGCAGAATTCACCCCTCCACTTT. It encodes CASSQQGAQNSPLHF. The rearrangement joins TRBV2 to TRBJ1-6; 9 nucleotides line up with TRBD1. Germline trimming cut 6 bases from V and 7 bases from J; bases unmatched to any gene: 7. The germline gives CDR1 SNHLY, CDR2 FYNNEI. The CDR3 loop spans 15 amino acids.

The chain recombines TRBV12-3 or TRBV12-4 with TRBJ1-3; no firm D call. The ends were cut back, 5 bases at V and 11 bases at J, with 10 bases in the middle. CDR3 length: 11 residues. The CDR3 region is CASSAGLAIYF. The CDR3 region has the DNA TGTGCCAGCAGTGCAGGACTAGCCATATATTTT.

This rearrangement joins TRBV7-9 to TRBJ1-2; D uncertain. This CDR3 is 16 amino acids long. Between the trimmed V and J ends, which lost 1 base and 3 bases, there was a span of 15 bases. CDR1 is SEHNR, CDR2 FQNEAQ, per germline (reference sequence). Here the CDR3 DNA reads TGTGCCAGCAGCTTAGGGAGTGTGACGGAGCACTATGGCTACACCTTC. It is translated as CASSLGSVTEHYGYTF. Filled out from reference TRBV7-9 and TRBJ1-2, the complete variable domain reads DTGVSQNPRHKITKRGQNVTFRCDPISEHNRLYWYRQTLGQGPEFLTYFQNEAQLEKSRLLSDRFSAERPKGSFSTLEIQRTEQGDSAMYLCASSLGSVTEHYGYTFGSGTRLTVV.

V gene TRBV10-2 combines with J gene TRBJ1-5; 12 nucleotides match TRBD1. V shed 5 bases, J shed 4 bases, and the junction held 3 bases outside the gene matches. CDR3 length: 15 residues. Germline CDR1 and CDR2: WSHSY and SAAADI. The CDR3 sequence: CASSRGQGANQPQHF. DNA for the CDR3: TGCGCCAGCAGTCGGGGACAGGGGGCGAATCAGCCCCAGCATTTT.

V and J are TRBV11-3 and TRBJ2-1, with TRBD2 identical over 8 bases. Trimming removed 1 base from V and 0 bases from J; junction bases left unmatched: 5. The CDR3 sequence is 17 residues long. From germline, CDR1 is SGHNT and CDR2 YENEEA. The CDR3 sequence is CASSLVLAGSSYNEQFF. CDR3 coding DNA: TGTGCCAGCAGCTTAGTCCTAGCGGGTAGCTCCTACAATGAGCAGTTCTTC.

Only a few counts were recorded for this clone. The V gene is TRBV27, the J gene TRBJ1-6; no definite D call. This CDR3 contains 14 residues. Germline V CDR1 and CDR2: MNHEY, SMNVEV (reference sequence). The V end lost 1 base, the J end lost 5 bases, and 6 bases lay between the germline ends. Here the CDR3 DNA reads TGTGCCAGCAGTTTATACAGCCATAATTCACCCCTCCACTTT. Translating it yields CASSLYSHNSPLHF.